The next 14 T cell receptor beta chains were all read from a single sample in a study of blood T cell repertoires in COVID-19. Repertoires were generated with immunoSEQ multiplex PCR, while TCRdb's copy carries only in-frame clones and drops some. Of around 430,000 clones in the sample, about 87% were seen once. Sequencing input: PBMCs or T cells enriched from blood (not recorded which). The receptors derive from a woman aged 45-59 years who had recovered from COVID-19.

The chain has TRBV19 and TRBJ1-1, with no clear D. The germline CDR1 and CDR2 sequences are LNHDA and SQIVND (reference sequence). The length of the CDR3 is 12 residues. V lost 8 bases, J lost 4 bases, and 11 bases lay in between. The CDR3 here is CASSSLGTEAFF. CDR3 DNA sequence: TGTGCCAGTTCCTCACTCGGCACTGAAGCTTTCTTT. The full variable domain, completed using reference TRBV19 and TRBJ1-1, is DGGITQSPKYLFRKEGQNVTLSCEQNLNHDAMYWYRQDPGQGLRLIYYSQIVNDFQKGDIAEGYSVSREKKESFPLTVTSAQKNPTAFYLCASSSLGTEAFFGQGTRLTVV.

The rearrangement joins TRBV10-3 to TRBJ1-2; no reliable D call. The CDR3 is made up of 16 amino acids. Germline V gene sequence: CDR1 ENHRY, CDR2 SYGVKD. Trimming cost V 0 bases and J 0 bases, with 11 bases left between them. The CDR3 DNA follows: TGTGCCATCAGTGAGTCACAGCTGAAGTCTAACTATGGCTACACCTTC. Protein product: CAISESQLKSNYGYTF.

The gene calls are TRBV5-5 and TRBJ1-2; 10 bases align to TRBD1. This CDR3 has 18 residues. The trim removed 0 bases at V and 0 bases at J, leaving 8 bases unmatched. CDR1 is SGHKS, CDR2 YYEKEE, per germline (reference sequence). CDR3 protein: CASSLGTGGASANYGYTF. The CDR3 coding sequence is TGTGCCAGCAGCTTGGGGACAGGGGGAGCTTCGGCTAACTATGGCTACACCTTC.

The chain employs TRBV6-5 and TRBJ1-2, with TRBD1 identical over 8 bases. This CDR3 is 13 amino acids long. Trimming at V came to 5 bases and at J to 6 bases, leaving 5 bases not matched to a gene. Germline loops: CDR1 MNHEY, CDR2 SVGAGI. This CDR3 reads CASSTYRGDGYTF. CDR3 DNA: TGTGCCAGCAGTACCTACAGGGGGGATGGCTACACCTTC.

The chain is built from TRBV6-5 and TRBJ2-1; TRBD1 aligns across 11 bases. CDR1 and CDR2 (germline): MNHEY, SVGAGI. Unmatched junction bases numbered 3, after V lost 0 bases and J lost 5 bases. The CDR3 totals 16 residues. The CDR3 DNA reads as TGTGCCAGCAGTTACTCTGGACAGGGGGCACACAATGAGCAGTTCTTC. Translating it yields CASSYSGQGAHNEQFF.

With regard to this clone: One end of the junction varies from germline; a read error may be responsible. The chain joins TRBV7-7 to TRBJ2-6; D is undetermined. The CDR3 runs to 14 residues. In germline, CDR1 is SSHAT, CDR2 FNYEAQ (reference sequence). CDR3 residues: CASSPGSGANVLTF. The DNA of the CDR3 is TGTGCTAGCAGCCCAGGCTCTGGGGCCAACGTCCTGACTTTC.

This chain connects TRBV4-3 to TRBJ1-6, with D possibly being TRBD1 (6 bases). The CDR3 contains 19 residues. Per the germline V gene, CDR1 is LGHNA and CDR2 is YSLEER. The V end was cut by 0 bases, the J end by 0 bases, with 15 bases between. CDR3 sequence reads: CASSQEFGRGYSYNSPLHF. Here the CDR3 DNA reads TGCGCCAGCAGCCAAGAATTTGGCAGGGGATACTCCTATAATTCACCCCTCCACTTT.

This clone was counted once. V is TRBV5-6 and J is TRBJ1-4; D is uncertain. Germline CDR1 SGHDT, CDR2 YYEEEE. The CDR3 covers 15 residues. V was clipped by 2 bases and J by 8 bases, with 16 bases between them. In DNA, the CDR3 is TGTGCCAGCAGCTTTTCTATTCTGGGAGGAGAAAAACTGTTTTTT. It specifies CASSFSILGGEKLFF. The full variable domain, with the rest looked up from reference TRBV5-6 and TRBJ1-4, is DAGVTQSPTHLIKTRGQQVTLRCSPKSGHDTVSWYQQALGQGPQFIFQYYEEEERQRGNFPDRFSGHQFPNYSSELNVNALLLGDSALYLCASSFSILGGEKLFFGSGTQLSVL.

The gene calls are TRBV7-2 and TRBJ1-6; D gene ambiguous. Looked up from germline, CDR1 is SGHTA and CDR2 is FQGNSA. The V end was cut by 0 bases, the J end by 8 bases, with 14 bases between. The CDR3 has 16 amino acids. The DNA for the CDR3 is TGTGCCAGCAGCTTAGCGATGGCAGGTACACATTCACCCCTCCACTTT. The encoded protein is CASSLAMAGTHSPLHF. Supplemented by reference TRBV7-2 and TRBJ1-6, the full variable domain reads GAGVSQSPSNKVTEKGKDVELRCDPISGHTALYWYRQSLGQGLEFLIYFQGNSAPDKSGLPSDRFSAERTGGSVSTLTIQRTQQEDSAVYLCASSLAMAGTHSPLHFGNGTRLTVT.

This chain uses TRBV5-3 with TRBJ1-5; 8 bases are a match to TRBD1. TRBV5-3 is assigned to the ORF class and has an uncertain function. The V gene end was trimmed by 6 bases and the J gene end by 5 bases; junction bases not matched to a gene: 22. The CDR3 consists of 19 residues. For the CDR3, the DNA is TGTGCCAGAATCCTTTCTCGTGCAAACAGGGGGGGTACGTATCAGCCCCAGCATTTT. As protein: CARILSRANRGGTYQPQHF.

The CDR3 loop reads CASSRPGEVHEQYF. The DNA for the CDR3 is TGTGCCAGCAGCCGCCCCGGGGAGGTCCACGAGCAGTACTTC. The rearrangement joins TRBV7-6 to TRBJ2-7; D may be TRBD2 (6 bases). V lost 5 bases and J lost 5, with 16 bases in between. Germline CDR1 reads SGHVS; CDR2 reads FNYEAQ. The CDR3 runs to 14 residues.

The V call is TRBV5-1, the J call TRBJ2-7; weak D call: TRBD1 (5 bases). Trimming cost V 0 bases and J 1 base, with 11 bases left between them. Per germline, CDR1 SGHRS and CDR2 YFSETQ. This CDR3 spans 15 amino acids. The CDR3: CASSLVQGASYEQYF. Written as DNA, the CDR3 is TGCGCCAGCAGCTTGGTTCAAGGGGCATCCTACGAGCAGTACTTC.

The V call is TRBV7-9, the J call TRBJ2-3, with unresolved D. The germline V gene has CDR1 SEHNR and CDR2 FQNEAQ (reference sequence). The ends were cut back, 10 bases at V and 0 bases at J, with 5 bases in the middle. There are 11 residues in the CDR3. The CDR3 coding sequence is TGTGCCACTATAAGCACAGATACGCAGTATTTT. Protein product: CATISTDTQYF.

This chain connects TRBV7-8 to TRBJ1-2; 7 bases map to TRBD1. V shed 5 bases, J shed 0 bases, and the junction held 6 bases outside the gene matches. CDR1 is SGHVS and CDR2 is FQNEAQ in the germline V gene. CDR3 length: 15 residues. CDR3 residues: CASSEGTVTNYGYTF. The CDR3 region has the DNA TGTGCCAGCAGCGAAGGGACAGTGACTAACTATGGCTACACCTTC.